This is a list of T cell receptor beta chains from one sample in a study of blood T cell repertoires in COVID-19. Sequenced by immunoSEQ multiplex PCR; TCRdb stores in-frame clones only, minus some. Of roughly 270,000 clones listed, about 82% are singletons. The sample comprised peripheral blood. The receptors were sampled from a man aged 45-60 years with active or convalescent COVID-19. Both conserved end residues are part of each CDR3. A D gene is named only where the DNA matches it firmly. Rows give clone size only sometimes, using once, few, many, or a class for an expanded clone.

>TRBJ2-5|TRBD1|TRBV27|-
TGTGCCAGCAGTTCCATCCACAGGGGCAAGGAGACCCAGTACTTC
CASSSIHRGKETQYF
>TRBJ1-4|TRBD1|TRBV5-5|-
TGTGCCAGCAGCTGGGGACAGGGGACTAATGAAAAACTGTTTTTT
CASSWGQGTNEKLFF
>TRBJ2-3|TRBD2|TRBV4-1|-
TGCGCCAGCAGCCACCGCCCCGGGACTAGCGGGAGTACCTCAGATACGCAGTATTTT
CASSHRPGTSGSTSDTQYF
>TRBJ2-5|-|TRBV21-1|-
TGTGCCAGCACCCATTATCCCCAGGGGTGCCAAGAGACCCAGTACTTC
CASTHYPQGCQETQYF
>TRBJ2-6|TRBD1|TRBV11-2|-
TGTGCCAGCAGTCCTTACCCGTTCCGGGACAGGGAGCAAAGGGACTACTCTGGGGCCAACGTCCTGACTTTC
CASSPYPFRDREQRDYSGANVLTF
>TRBJ1-4|-|TRBV6-5|-
TGTGCCAGCAGGGCGGGACGGATAAACTCTGAAAAACTGTTTTTT
CASRAGRINSEKLFF
>TRBJ1-1|-|TRBV28|once
TGTGCCAGCACTCAACAGGAGGGAGCTTTCTTT
CASTQQEGAFF
>TRBJ2-2|TRBD1|TRBV5-1|once
TGCGCCAGCAGCCCACAACAGGGGGCGCGGGGAACCGGGGAGCTGTTTTTT
CASSPQQGARGTGELFF
>TRBJ2-2|TRBD2|TRBV2|-
TGTGCCAGCGGGACTGGGACTAGCTTGACCGGGGAGCTGTTTTTT
CASGTGTSLTGELFF
>TRBJ2-1|-|TRBV24-1|few
TGTGCCACCAGTGATTTTTCTGACAATGAGCAGTTCTTC
CATSDFSDNEQFF
>TRBJ1-2|-|TRBV30|-
TGTGCCTGGAGCTCGAGGGGGTCCTGGGCCTTC
CAWSSRGSWAF
>TRBJ2-3|-|TRBV29-1|-
TGCAGCGTTGCTAAAAGCGGCCTAACAGATACGCAGTATTTT
CSVAKSGLTDTQYF
>TRBJ1-1|-|TRBV19|-
TGTGCCAGTAGTTCCCCCCAGCGCGGCACTGAAGCTTTCTTT
CASSSPQRGTEAFF
>TRBJ2-3|TRBD2|TRBV9|-
TGTGCCAGCAGCGTAGGTGCGGGAGCTAGCACAGATACGCAGTATTTT
CASSVGAGASTDTQYF
>TRBJ1-5|-|TRBV7-2|once
TGTGCCAGCAGCCCCGGCGTACTGGGCGCTCAGCCCCAGCATTTT
CASSPGVLGAQPQHF
>TRBJ1-4|TRBD1|TRBV4-2|-
TGTGCCAGCAGCCAAGTACCGGGACAGCCTAATGAAAAACTGTTTTTT
CASSQVPGQPNEKLFF
>TRBJ1-1|-|TRBV2|-
TGTGCCAGCAGTTACCTCGGAGCAACTGAAGCTTTCTTT
CASSYLGATEAFF
>TRBJ1-2|TRBD1|TRBV6-5|-
TGTGCCAGCAGTCGAGACAGGGTCACCTATGGCTACACCTTC
CASSRDRVTYGYTF
>TRBJ2-1|-|TRBV18|-
TGTGCCAGCTCACCACCGGGAGCTCCTGAGCAGTTCTTC
CASSPPGAPEQFF
>TRBJ1-1|TRBD1|TRBV19|-
TGTGCCAGTTCACAGGGGTACACTGAAGCTTTCTTT
CASSQGYTEAFF
>TRBJ1-1|TRBD1|TRBV4-1|-
TGCGCCAGCAGCCTCTCGGGACAGAGTAACACTGAAGCTTTCTTT
CASSLSGQSNTEAFF
>TRBJ2-2|-|TRBV19|-
TGTGCCAGTAGTATACGGAGGGTGGGAACCGGGGAGCTGTTTTTT
CASSIRRVGTGELFF
>TRBJ1-3|-|TRBV7-9|-
TGTGCCAGCAGCCCCCCCGCGGCTGGAAACACCATATATTTT
CASSPPAAGNTIYF
>TRBJ1-5|-|TRBV3-1/TRBV3-2|few
TGTGCCAGCAGCAGCGGAGGGGCAGGTCAGCCCCAGCATTTT
CASSSGGAGQPQHF
>TRBJ2-3|-|TRBV18|-
TGTGCCAGCTCACCGTTGGGGGGGGGCCTCACAGATACGCAGTATTTT
CASSPLGGGLTDTQYF